There are many counts of the clone carrying this TCR beta chain. Its antigen remains unknown. This sample was included in a study of glioma-infiltrating T cells. TCR alpha and beta CDR3 regions were amplified from RNA using iRepertoire nested multiplex PCR. One-step reverse transcription and amplification started from approximately 100-400 ng of tissue mRNA or PBMC total RNA. TCRdb ran MiXCR on the multiplex PCR reads and lists one entry per CDR3 protein. The top ten clones hold under 40% of a sample with around 93,000 distinct CDR3 sequences, approximately 42% of them seen once. Regarding the study as a whole: CDR3 overlap between tissue and blood was very small. Tissue-blood divergence was below expectation in non-neoplastic patients, above in gliomas.

CDR3 length equals 14 residues. V gave up 6 bases and J gave up 1 base, with 12 bases separating them. Germline values: CDR1 MNHNS, CDR2 SASEGT. The receptor was isolated from a human donor with low-grade glioma or glioblastoma, undergoing nonglioma brain surgery, or in good health (not recorded which). The sample comprised glioma tissue, nonneoplastic brain tissue, or PBMCs (not recorded which). The chain employs TRBV6-1 and TRBJ1-1; D is unresolved. CDR3 nucleotide sequence: TGTGCCAGCAGACCCCGCGGGGAGAACACTGAAGCTTTCTTT. Translated, it gives CASRPRGENTEAFF.